This TCR beta chain is drawn from a study of shared clonotypes between healthy human individuals. Overall study findings and caveats: Clonotypes not shared had lower generation probabilities than those common to all four donors.

Profiling relied on immunoSEQ multiplex PCR, and the TCRdb table lists in-frame clones only, not all of them. The sample consists of about 1,800,000 clones, about 95% of them appearing once. Naive CD8 cells lacked CD45RO and underwent positive selection for CCR7, leaving out terminally differentiated effector memory CD45RA+ cells. Germline loops: CDR1 MGHDK, CDR2 SYGVNS. This CDR3 is built from 15 residues. V shed 6 bases and J 0 bases; nucleotides not matched to a gene: 5. The sample holds a few counts of this clone. The antigen is not known. Material for sequencing was naive CD8+ T cells sorted from blood. The rearrangement joins TRBV25-1 to TRBJ1-1, with 9 positions matching TRBD1. The source is a man aged 18-30 years in good health. The CDR3 sequence: CASRDGTGLNTEAFF. CDR3 sequence (DNA): TGTGCCAGCAGAGACGGGACAGGGCTGAACACTGAAGCTTTCTTT.